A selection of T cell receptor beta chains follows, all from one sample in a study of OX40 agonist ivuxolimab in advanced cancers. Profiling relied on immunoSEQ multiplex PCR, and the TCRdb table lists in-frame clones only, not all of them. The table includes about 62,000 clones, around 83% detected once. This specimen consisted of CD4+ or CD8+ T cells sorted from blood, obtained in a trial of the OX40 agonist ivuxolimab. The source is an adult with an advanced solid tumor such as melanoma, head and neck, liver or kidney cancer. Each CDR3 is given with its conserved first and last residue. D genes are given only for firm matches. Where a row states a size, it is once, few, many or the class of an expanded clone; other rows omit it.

CDR3aa: CASSLRTGVGSPLHF
CDR3nt: TGTGCTAGCAGCTTAAGGACAGGGGTTGGGTCACCCCTCCACTTT
abundance: .
d_gene: TRBD1
j_gene: TRBJ1-6
v_gene: TRBV7-7

CDR3aa: CSVDTEQFF
CDR3nt: TGCAGCGTTGACACGGAGCAGTTCTTC
abundance: once
d_gene: .
j_gene: TRBJ2-1
v_gene: TRBV29-1

CDR3aa: CASSLGTSMNTEAFF
CDR3nt: TGCGCCAGCAGCTTGGGGACATCTATGAACACTGAAGCTTTCTTT
abundance: .
d_gene: .
j_gene: TRBJ1-1
v_gene: TRBV5-1

CDR3aa: CASTGTGELFF
CDR3nt: TGTGCCAGCACCGGCACCGGGGAGCTGTTTTTT
abundance: once
d_gene: .
j_gene: TRBJ2-2
v_gene: TRBV28

CDR3aa: CASSLSGQGTNSPLHF
CDR3nt: TGTGCCAGCAGCCTAAGTGGACAGGGGACTAATTCACCCCTCCACTTT
abundance: few
d_gene: TRBD1
j_gene: TRBJ1-6
v_gene: TRBV7-3

CDR3aa: CASSVTGTGELFF
CDR3nt: TGTGCCAGCAGTGTGACGGGGACCGGGGAGCTGTTTTTT
abundance: few
d_gene: .
j_gene: TRBJ2-2
v_gene: TRBV2

CDR3aa: CASSVLRQGATNEKLFF
CDR3nt: TGTGCCAGCAGTGTACTACGGCAGGGGGCAACTAATGAAAAACTGTTTTTT
abundance: .
d_gene: TRBD1
j_gene: TRBJ1-4
v_gene: TRBV2

CDR3aa: CATAIGSGANVLTF
CDR3nt: TGTGCCACCGCAATCGGTTCTGGGGCCAACGTCCTGACTTTC
abundance: .
d_gene: .
j_gene: TRBJ2-6
v_gene: TRBV10-3

CDR3aa: CASSLDGTSYNEQFF
CDR3nt: TGCGCCAGCAGCTTGGATGGGACTTCCTACAATGAGCAGTTCTTC
abundance: .
d_gene: .
j_gene: TRBJ2-1
v_gene: TRBV5-1

CDR3aa: CASSSPGNTGELFF
CDR3nt: TGTGCCAGTAGTAGTCCAGGGAACACCGGGGAGCTGTTTTTT
abundance: .
d_gene: .
j_gene: TRBJ2-2
v_gene: TRBV19

CDR3aa: CASARGGDLETQYF
CDR3nt: TGCGCCAGCGCCAGGGGGGGGGACTTGGAGACCCAGTACTTC
abundance: .
d_gene: .
j_gene: TRBJ2-5
v_gene: TRBV5-1

CDR3aa: CASSEERSGAGADTQYF
CDR3nt: TGTGCCAGCAGTGAAGAAAGGTCAGGGGCGGGGGCAGATACGCAGTATTTT
abundance: .
d_gene: .
j_gene: TRBJ2-3
v_gene: TRBV6-1

CDR3aa: CASSLEPSGGGEQFF
CDR3nt: TGCGCCAGCAGCTTGGAACCTAGCGGGGGGGGCGAGCAGTTCTTC
abundance: .
d_gene: TRBD2
j_gene: TRBJ2-1
v_gene: TRBV5-1

CDR3aa: CASRERTGGNGELFF
CDR3nt: TGTGCCAGCAGAGAGAGGACAGGTGGGAACGGGGAGCTGTTTTTT
abundance: .
d_gene: TRBD1
j_gene: TRBJ2-2
v_gene: TRBV2

CDR3aa: CASSPVANYGYTF
CDR3nt: TGTGCCAGCAGCCCCGTGGCCAACTATGGCTACACCTTC
abundance: .
d_gene: .
j_gene: TRBJ1-2
v_gene: TRBV9

CDR3aa: CASSLNSARGEQYF
CDR3nt: TGTGCCAGCAGCTTAAATAGTGCAAGAGGCGAGCAGTACTTC
abundance: .
d_gene: .
j_gene: TRBJ2-7
v_gene: TRBV7-2

CDR3aa: CASSGASGGLTDLTGELFF
CDR3nt: TGTGCCAGCAGTGGGGCTAGCGGGGGACTTACAGACCTCACCGGGGAGCTGTTTTTT
abundance: once
d_gene: TRBD2
j_gene: TRBJ2-2
v_gene: TRBV2

CDR3aa: CASSYIRGYEQYF
CDR3nt: TGTGCCAGCAGCTACATTAGGGGCTACGAGCAGTACTTC
abundance: .
d_gene: .
j_gene: TRBJ2-7
v_gene: TRBV7-9

CDR3aa: CASSSTGGGETQYF
CDR3nt: TGTGCCAGCAGCTCGACAGGGGGCGGTGAGACCCAGTACTTC
abundance: .
d_gene: TRBD1
j_gene: TRBJ2-5
v_gene: TRBV7-3

CDR3aa: CASSIGGVAGANVLTF
CDR3nt: TGTGCCAGTAGTATAGGGGGTGTAGCTGGGGCCAACGTCCTGACTTTC
abundance: .
d_gene: .
j_gene: TRBJ2-6
v_gene: TRBV19

CDR3aa: CASSLSWTSGGSETQYF
CDR3nt: TGTGCCAGCAGCTTATCTTGGACTAGCGGGGGCTCGGAGACCCAGTACTTC
abundance: .
d_gene: TRBD2
j_gene: TRBJ2-5
v_gene: TRBV11-2

CDR3aa: CASSLGETQYF
CDR3nt: TGTGCCAGCAGCTTAGGAGAGACCCAGTACTTC
abundance: .
d_gene: .
j_gene: TRBJ2-5
v_gene: TRBV11-2

CDR3aa: CASSLGKGPGQNTGELFF
CDR3nt: TGTGCCAGCAGCTTAGGTAAAGGCCCGGGACAAAACACCGGGGAGCTGTTTTTT
abundance: .
d_gene: .
j_gene: TRBJ2-2
v_gene: TRBV7-2

CDR3aa: CASSLAVGTGRGHYTF
CDR3nt: TGTGCCAGCAGCTTGGCCGTGGGGACAGGGAGAGGACACTACACCTTC
abundance: .
d_gene: TRBD1
j_gene: TRBJ1-2
v_gene: TRBV5-4

CDR3aa: CATSLETGQAFF
CDR3nt: TGTGCCACGTCCCTGGAGACAGGGCAAGCTTTCTTT
abundance: .
d_gene: TRBD1
j_gene: TRBJ1-1
v_gene: TRBV19

CDR3aa: CASSFGQWSGELFF
CDR3nt: TGTGCCAGCTCATTTGGACAGTGGAGCGGGGAGCTGTTTTTT
abundance: .
d_gene: .
j_gene: TRBJ2-2
v_gene: TRBV18

CDR3aa: CASSINDLSGANVLTF
CDR3nt: TGTGCCAGTAGTATTAATGACCTCTCTGGGGCCAACGTCCTGACTTTC
abundance: .
d_gene: .
j_gene: TRBJ2-6
v_gene: TRBV19

CDR3aa: CASSHGLGEQYF
CDR3nt: TGTGCCAGCAGCCACGGGTTGGGGGAGCAGTACTTC
abundance: .
d_gene: .
j_gene: TRBJ2-7
v_gene: TRBV5-5

CDR3aa: CASSETSNYGYTF
CDR3nt: TGTGCCAGCAGTGAAACGAGTAACTATGGCTACACCTTC
abundance: .
d_gene: .
j_gene: TRBJ1-2
v_gene: TRBV25-1

CDR3aa: CASSQGQGPREAFF
CDR3nt: TGTGCCAGCAGTCAGGGACAGGGGCCAAGGGAAGCTTTCTTT
abundance: .
d_gene: TRBD1
j_gene: TRBJ1-1
v_gene: TRBV11-2

CDR3aa: CASSLSTSTDTQYF
CDR3nt: TGTGCCAGCTCACTATCCACTAGCACAGATACGCAGTATTTT
abundance: .
d_gene: .
j_gene: TRBJ2-3
v_gene: TRBV18

CDR3aa: CASSSGQGYTF
CDR3nt: TGTGCCAGCAGTTCCGGACAGGGCTACACCTTC
abundance: .
d_gene: .
j_gene: TRBJ1-2
v_gene: TRBV28

CDR3aa: CASSQGRNNEKLFF
CDR3nt: TGTGCCAGTAGTCAGGGACGGAATAATGAAAAACTGTTTTTT
abundance: .
d_gene: .
j_gene: TRBJ1-4
v_gene: TRBV19

CDR3aa: CASSGDRGQGYTF
CDR3nt: TGCGCCAGCAGCGGCGACAGGGGGCAAGGCTACACCTTC
abundance: .
d_gene: TRBD1
j_gene: TRBJ1-2
v_gene: TRBV5-1

CDR3aa: CASTRAGFTDTQYF
CDR3nt: TGTGCCAGCACCCGGGCGGGGTTCACAGATACGCAGTATTTT
abundance: once
d_gene: .
j_gene: TRBJ2-3
v_gene: TRBV7-2

CDR3aa: CSVEDDAGRSETQYF
CDR3nt: TGCAGCGTTGAAGACGACGCAGGGAGAAGTGAGACCCAGTACTTC
abundance: few
d_gene: .
j_gene: TRBJ2-5
v_gene: TRBV29-1

CDR3aa: CASSYSSRGRGHTF
CDR3nt: TGTGCCAGCAGTTACTCGAGCAGGGGACGAGGCCACACCTTC
abundance: .
d_gene: .
j_gene: TRBJ1-2
v_gene: TRBV6-5

CDR3aa: CASKFVAGYGYTF
CDR3nt: TGTGCCAGTAAGTTCGTGGCGGGCTATGGCTACACCTTC
abundance: .
d_gene: .
j_gene: TRBJ1-2
v_gene: TRBV19

CDR3aa: CASMVLKPGELFF
CDR3nt: TGTGCCAGCATGGTGCTTAAGCCCGGGGAGCTGTTTTTT
abundance: .
d_gene: .
j_gene: TRBJ2-2
v_gene: TRBV6-6

CDR3aa: CASRADRGQGEAFF
CDR3nt: TGCGCCAGCAGGGCGGACAGGGGGCAAGGTGAAGCTTTCTTT
abundance: once
d_gene: TRBD1
j_gene: TRBJ1-1
v_gene: TRBV10-2

CDR3aa: CASSPGQALSYEQYF
CDR3nt: TGCGCCAGCAGCCCCGGACAGGCCCTCTCCTACGAGCAGTACTTC
abundance: .
d_gene: TRBD1
j_gene: TRBJ2-7
v_gene: TRBV4-3

CDR3aa: CASSQLAGGRTGELFF
CDR3nt: TGTGCCAGCAGCCAACTAGCGGGGGGCCGGACCGGGGAGCTGTTTTTT
abundance: .
d_gene: TRBD2
j_gene: TRBJ2-2
v_gene: TRBV14

CDR3aa: CASTPTGRGNTEAFF
CDR3nt: TGTGCCAGCACCCCCACAGGGAGGGGAAACACTGAAGCTTTCTTT
abundance: .
d_gene: .
j_gene: TRBJ1-1
v_gene: TRBV28

CDR3aa: CASSERYTVGYTTDTQYF
CDR3nt: TGTGCCAGCAGTGAACGTTACACAGTTGGATACACCACAGATACGCAGTATTTT
abundance: .
d_gene: .
j_gene: TRBJ2-3
v_gene: TRBV2

CDR3aa: CASSEGGARSGELFF
CDR3nt: TGTGCCAGCAGTGAAGGGGGGGCCAGGAGCGGGGAGCTGTTTTTT
abundance: .
d_gene: .
j_gene: TRBJ2-2
v_gene: TRBV6-1